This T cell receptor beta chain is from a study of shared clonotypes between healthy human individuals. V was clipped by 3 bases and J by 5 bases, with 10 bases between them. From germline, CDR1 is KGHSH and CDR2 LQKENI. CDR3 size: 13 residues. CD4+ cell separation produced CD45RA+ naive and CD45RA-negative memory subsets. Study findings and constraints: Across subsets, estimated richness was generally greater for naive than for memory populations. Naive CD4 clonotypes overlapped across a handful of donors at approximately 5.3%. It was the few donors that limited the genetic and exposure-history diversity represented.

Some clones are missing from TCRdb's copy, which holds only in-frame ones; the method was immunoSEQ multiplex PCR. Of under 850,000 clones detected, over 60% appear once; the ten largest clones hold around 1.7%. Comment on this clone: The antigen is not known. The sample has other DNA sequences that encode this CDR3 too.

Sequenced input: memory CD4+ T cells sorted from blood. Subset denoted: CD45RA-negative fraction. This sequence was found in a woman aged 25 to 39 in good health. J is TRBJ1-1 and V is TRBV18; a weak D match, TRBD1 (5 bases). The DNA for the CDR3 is TGTGCCAGCTCACCTCCGGGGCGGACTGAAGCTTTCTTT. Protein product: CASSPPGRTEAFF.